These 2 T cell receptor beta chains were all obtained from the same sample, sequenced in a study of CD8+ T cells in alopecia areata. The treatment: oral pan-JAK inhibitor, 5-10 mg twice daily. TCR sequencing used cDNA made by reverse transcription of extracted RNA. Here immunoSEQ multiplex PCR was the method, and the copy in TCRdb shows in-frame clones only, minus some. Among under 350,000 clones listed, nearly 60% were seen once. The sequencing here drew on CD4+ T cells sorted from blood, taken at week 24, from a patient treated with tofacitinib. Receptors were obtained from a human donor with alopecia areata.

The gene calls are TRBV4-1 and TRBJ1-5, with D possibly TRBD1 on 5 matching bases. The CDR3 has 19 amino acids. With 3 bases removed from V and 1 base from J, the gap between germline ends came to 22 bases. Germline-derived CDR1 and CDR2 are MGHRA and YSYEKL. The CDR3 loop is CASSHGLKGERSSNQPQHF. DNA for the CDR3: TGCGCCAGCAGCCATGGTTTGAAAGGGGAGCGGTCGAGCAATCAGCCCCAGCATTTT.

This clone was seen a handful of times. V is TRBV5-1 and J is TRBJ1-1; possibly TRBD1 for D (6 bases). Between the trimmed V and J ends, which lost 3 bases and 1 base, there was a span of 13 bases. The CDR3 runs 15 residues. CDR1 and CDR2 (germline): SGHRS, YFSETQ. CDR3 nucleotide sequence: TGCGCCAGCAGCTATGGACAGACCTGGAACACTGAAGCTTTCTTT. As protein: CASSYGQTWNTEAFF. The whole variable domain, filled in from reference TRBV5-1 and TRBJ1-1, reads KAGVTQTPRYLIKTRGQQVTLSCSPISGHRSVSWYQQTPGQGLQFLFEYFSETQRNKGNFPGRFSGRQFSNSRSEMNVSTLELGDSALYLCASSYGQTWNTEAFFGQGTRLTVV.